This note documents a single T cell receptor beta chain sequence. Generated by immunoSEQ multiplex PCR, the TCRdb table keeps only in-frame clones and is missing some. The table lists approximately 150,000 clones, around 84% of them singletons. This specimen comes from a study of blood T cell repertoires in COVID-19. Study-level information: The United States, Italy and Spain supplied acute and convalescent COVID-19 samples. T cells, B-cell-depleted T cells, or PBMCs supplied cDNA or gDNA.

The CDR3 loop spans 14 amino acids. The V gene's germline CDR1 is LNHDA and CDR2 SQIVND (reference sequence). Deletions cut 2 bases from V and 5 bases from J, with 12 bases between. The sequenced sample consisted of peripheral blood. The TCR comes from a human donor with acute or convalescent COVID-19. The donor label of this sample is uncertain. The chain is built from TRBV19 and TRBJ1-2; perhaps TRBD1 as D (5 bases). The CDR3 DNA reads TGTGCCAGTAGTATAAGCCGCCAGGGTTATGGCTACACCTTC. As protein: CASSISRQGYGYTF. Filled out from reference TRBV19 and TRBJ1-2, the complete variable domain reads DGGITQSPKYLFRKEGQNVTLSCEQNLNHDAMYWYRQDPGQGLRLIYYSQIVNDFQKGDIAEGYSVSREKKESFPLTVTSAQKNPTAFYLCASSISRQGYGYTFGSGTRLTVV.